Listed below are T cell receptor beta chains from one sample, sequenced in a study of shared clonotypes between healthy human individuals. Libraries were prepared by immunoSEQ multiplex PCR; TCRdb keeps only in-frame clonotypes and omits some of them. The sample carries about 2,100,000 clones, about 92% recorded once. Input material: naive CD8+ T cells from PBMCs. All receptors come from a man in his late teens or twenties in good health. Some clones in this sample may be carry-over from other donors' samples. The CDR3 runs from the conserved cysteine through the conserved F or W. D genes are given only for firm matches. Expanded clones get a size class; other rows say once, few or many, or leave the size out.

CDR3 length	D gene	clone size	V gene	J gene	CDR3 DNA	CDR3 protein
13	-	-	TRBV6-6	TRBJ1-1	TGTGCCACCCGACTCTCTTGGAACACTGAAGCTTTCTTT	CATRLSWNTEAFF
11	-	-	TRBV28	TRBJ1-1	TGTGCCAGCAGTTTTCCCGGTGAAGCTTTCTTT	CASSFPGEAFF
14	-	-	TRBV4-2	TRBJ1-1	TGTGCCAGCAGCCAAAAGTCCTCGAGAACTGAAGCTTTCTTT	CASSQKSSRTEAFF
15	-	-	TRBV7-6	TRBJ2-1	TGTGCCAGCAGCTATATCGGGACACCCTACAATGAGCAGTTCTTC	CASSYIGTPYNEQFF
15	-	once	TRBV2	TRBJ2-7	TGTGCCAGCGAGAGGGTGGAAGGACAGCCCTACGAGCAGTACTTC	CASERVEGQPYEQYF
19	-	-	TRBV7-8	TRBJ1-1	TGTGCCAGCAGCTTAGTAGCTTGGGGGGATAGAGAAGTGAACACTGAAGCTTTCTTT	CASSLVAWGDREVNTEAFF
14	-	-	TRBV7-2	TRBJ2-7	TGTGCCAGCAGCTTATATTCGGGGTTTGGCGAGCAGTACTTC	CASSLYSGFGEQYF
15	TRBD1	-	TRBV5-1	TRBJ2-7	TGCGCCAGCAGCGGTCAACAGGGGCCCTCCTACGAGCAGTACTTC	CASSGQQGPSYEQYF
17	-	once	TRBV5-1	TRBJ2-1	TGCGCCAGCAGCTACGCCCAACTAGCCGGGTCCTACAATGAGCAGTTCTTC	CASSYAQLAGSYNEQFF
12	-	-	TRBV7-9	TRBJ2-1	TGTGCCAGCAGCTCCGGGGGAAATGAGCAGTTCTTC	CASSSGGNEQFF
14	-	-	TRBV4-1	TRBJ1-2	TGCGCCAGCAGCCAGCCCCGTCTTAACTATGGCTACACCTTC	CASSQPRLNYGYTF
16	TRBD1	-	TRBV7-9	TRBJ2-5	TGTGCCAGCAGCTCCGGGACAGGGGTGCTCCGGGAGACCCAGTACTTC	CASSSGTGVLRETQYF
12	-	-	TRBV7-9	TRBJ2-3	TGTGCCAGCAGCCCCCGCCCAGATACGCAGTATTTT	CASSPRPDTQYF
14	TRBD1	-	TRBV29-1	TRBJ2-7	TGCAGCGTTGATCTCGGGCAGGGGGCGCACGAGCAGTACTTC	CSVDLGQGAHEQYF
15	TRBD2	-	TRBV27	TRBJ2-1	TGTGCCAGCGCGCTTGGCAGGGGTAGCGGGAGGGCTCAGGTCTTC	CASALGRGSGRAQVF
15	-	-	TRBV6-5	TRBJ1-2	TGTGCCAGCAGTTACTCAACGGGCCCGATATATGGCTACACCTTC	CASSYSTGPIYGYTF
23	TRBD1	once	TRBV30	TRBJ2-1	TGTGCCTGGAGTGGGACGGGGACAGGGGGCGCATGGGCTAGCGGGGTTGGCTACAATGAGCAGTTCTTC	CAWSGTGTGGAWASGVGYNEQFF
17	-	once	TRBV7-2	TRBJ2-1	TGTGCCAGCAGCTTAGCCGGGACTCCGTACTCCTACAATGAGCAGTTCTTC	CASSLAGTPYSYNEQFF
14	-	-	TRBV30	TRBJ2-2	TGTGCCTGGAACCACGCACGTAACACCGGGGAGCTGTTTTTT	CAWNHARNTGELFF
15	-	-	TRBV30	TRBJ1-6	TGTGCCTGGAGTAATGACAGGACGCGGTATTCACCCCTCCACTTT	CAWSNDRTRYSPLHF
15	TRBD1	-	TRBV5-1	TRBJ2-1	TGCGCCAGCAGCTTTACCGGGACAGGGAACAATGAGCAGTTCTTC	CASSFTGTGNNEQFF
12	-	-	TRBV18	TRBJ2-7	TGTGCCAGCTCCGAGGTTCTTTACGAGCAGTACTTC	CASSEVLYEQYF